This T cell receptor beta chain was identified during a study of CD8 T cells in ankylosing spondylitis. Study-wide findings and caveats: Disease-associated clones were CD8+ and fairly uncommon in peripheral blood. Prior literature has documented some motif variants in synovial fluid and blood from reactive arthritis. Enrichment of disease-linked clones was reportedly significant in matched ankylosing spondylitis synovial fluid. Among TCR beta sequences, a motif of several highly homologous variants appeared characteristic of ankylosing spondylitis blood.

This CDR3 spans 14 amino acids. V lost 1 base and J 3 bases, leaving 10 bases between the germline ends. Germline loops: CDR1 LGHDT, CDR2 YNNKEL (reference sequence). Libraries for TCR beta were made by quantitative 5'-RACE with molecular barcodes. TCRdb redid the calling of the 5' RACE reads with MiXCR, one entry per CDR3 protein. The table records about 800,000 distinct CDR3 sequences, approximately 10% of them present only once. This clonotype turned up a few times. Its antigen is as yet unknown. The receptor was derived from a male donor with ankylosing spondylitis. The rearrangement uses TRBV3-1 and TRBJ2-7; D gene ambiguous. Input material: blood, either unsorted or a sorted T cell fraction (not recorded which). The DNA of the CDR3 is TGTGCCAGCAGCCAAGCACTCCCAGGCTACGAGCAGTACTTC. Amino acid sequence: CASSQALPGYEQYF.